This T cell receptor beta chain was identified in a study of blood T cell repertoires in COVID-19. Study-wide context: The United States, Italy and Spain provided the acute and convalescent COVID-19 samples. PBMCs, B-cell-depleted T cells, or T cells were the source of the cDNA or gDNA that made up the material.

The length of the CDR3 is 14 residues. V lost 4 bases, J lost 0 bases, and 8 bases lay in between. Germline V gene sequence: CDR1 SGDLS, CDR2 YYNGEE. The authors' processing: Amplified reference gene primers provided the basis for estimating nucleated cell counts. Clones were read by immunoSEQ multiplex PCR, and TCRdb kept only the in-frame ones, dropping some. That table gives V, J and clone size, and the DNA gave D and trimming. The sample lists some 190,000 clones; around four fifths were seen once. The rearrangement joins TRBV9 to TRBJ2-1; maybe TRBD2 (5 bases). Specimen: peripheral blood. The clonotype was recovered from an older woman with active or convalescent COVID-19. The CDR3 loop is CASSPGISYNEQFF. In DNA form, the CDR3 reads TGTGCCAGCAGCCCGGGGATCTCCTACAATGAGCAGTTCTTC.